A selection of T cell receptor beta chains follows, all from one sample in a study of T cells in Graves' hyperthyroidism and ophthalmopathy. TCRdb reprocessed the multiplex PCR reads with MiXCR, giving one entry per CDR3 protein. The sample shows about 710,000 distinct CDR3 sequences, 15% to 20% of them seen only once. The sequenced sample consisted of blood. These receptors all stem from a man in his late teens or twenties with Graves' hyperthyroidism. CDR3s include the opening cysteine and the closing phenylalanine or tryptophan. Fields, in order: J gene, D gene, V gene, clone size, CDR3 protein, CDR3 DNA. D genes are given only for firm matches. Where a row states a size, it is once, few, many or the class of an expanded clone; other rows omit it.

J gene: TRBJ2-7; D gene: .; V gene: TRBV6-2/TRBV6-3; clone size: many; CDR3 protein: CASLRQVPYEQYF; CDR3 DNA: TGTGCCAGCCTCCGACAGGTACCCTACGAGCAGTACTTC
J gene: TRBJ2-3; D gene: .; V gene: TRBV5-5; clone size: many; CDR3 protein: CASSLGGMEDTQYF; CDR3 DNA: TGTGCCAGCAGCTTAGGGGGGATGGAAGATACGCAGTATTTT
J gene: TRBJ2-7; D gene: .; V gene: TRBV30; clone size: many; CDR3 protein: CAWSVIDLEQYF; CDR3 DNA: TGTGCCTGGAGTGTCATTGACCTTGAGCAGTACTTC
J gene: TRBJ2-5; D gene: .; V gene: TRBV28; clone size: many; CDR3 protein: CASSLRGGSGETQYF; CDR3 DNA: TGTGCCAGCAGTTTACGTGGAGGGTCAGGAGAGACCCAGTACTTC
J gene: TRBJ2-7; D gene: .; V gene: TRBV7-9; clone size: .; CDR3 protein: CASSRPGAYEQYF; CDR3 DNA: TGTGCCAGCTCCCGTCCAGGAGCCTACGAGCAGTACTTC
J gene: TRBJ2-7; D gene: .; V gene: TRBV29-1; clone size: few; CDR3 protein: CSVGNGLAWVNEQYF; CDR3 DNA: TGCAGCGTGGGTAACGGCCTCGCTTGGGTCAACGAGCAGTACTTC
J gene: TRBJ1-5; D gene: .; V gene: TRBV5-5; clone size: .; CDR3 protein: CASSLVTGVNQPQHF; CDR3 DNA: TGTGCCAGCAGCTTGGTGACCGGAGTCAATCAGCCCCAGCATTTT
J gene: TRBJ2-5; D gene: .; V gene: TRBV6-2/TRBV6-3; clone size: few; CDR3 protein: CASMRGSSGLKQETQYF; CDR3 DNA: TGTGCCAGCATGCGGGGAAGTAGCGGTCTCAAACAAGAGACCCAGTACTTC
J gene: TRBJ2-7; D gene: .; V gene: TRBV10-3; clone size: .; CDR3 protein: CATRGAQSAYEQYF; CDR3 DNA: TGTGCCACCCGCGGGGCCCAATCTGCCTACGAGCAGTACTTC
J gene: TRBJ2-3; D gene: .; V gene: TRBV28; clone size: many; CDR3 protein: CASTTGTDTQYF; CDR3 DNA: TGTGCCAGCACGACGGGCACAGATACGCAGTATTTT
J gene: TRBJ1-2; D gene: TRBD1; V gene: TRBV28; clone size: .; CDR3 protein: CASSRQGARGYTF; CDR3 DNA: TGTGCCAGCAGTCGACAGGGGGCGAGGGGCTACACCTTC
J gene: TRBJ2-1; D gene: TRBD2; V gene: TRBV20-1; clone size: .; CDR3 protein: CSAVDSGTYNEQFF; CDR3 DNA: TGCAGTGCTGTAGATAGCGGGACTTACAATGAGCAGTTCTTC
J gene: TRBJ1-2; D gene: .; V gene: TRBV9; clone size: .; CDR3 protein: CASSAGRGYTF; CDR3 DNA: TGTGCCAGCAGCGCGGGACGTGGCTACACCTTC
J gene: TRBJ2-2; D gene: TRBD1; V gene: TRBV18; clone size: once; CDR3 protein: CASSIQGNTNTGELFF; CDR3 DNA: TGTGCCAGCTCAATACAGGGGAACACGAACACCGGGGAGCTGTTTTTT
J gene: TRBJ1-4; D gene: .; V gene: TRBV28; clone size: few; CDR3 protein: CASSTRPSPPLFF; CDR3 DNA: TGTGCCAGCAGTACCAGACCATCCCCCCCACTGTTTTTT
J gene: TRBJ1-6; D gene: TRBD1; V gene: TRBV27; clone size: .; CDR3 protein: CASSSGGQSAAPLHF; CDR3 DNA: TGTGCCAGCAGTTCGGGGGGACAGTCAGCTGCACCCCTCCACTTT
J gene: TRBJ1-5; D gene: .; V gene: TRBV2; clone size: few; CDR3 protein: CASRETGYSNQPQHF; CDR3 DNA: TGTGCCAGCAGGGAAACAGGTTATAGCAATCAGCCCCAGCATTTT
J gene: TRBJ1-5; D gene: .; V gene: TRBV6-1; clone size: many; CDR3 protein: CASRETGLNQPQHF; CDR3 DNA: TGTGCCAGCAGGGAAACAGGGTTGAATCAGCCCCAGCATTTT
J gene: TRBJ2-3; D gene: .; V gene: TRBV6-5; clone size: few; CDR3 protein: CASSYSNRASTDTQYF; CDR3 DNA: TGTGCCAGCAGTTACTCGAACAGGGCCAGCACAGATACGCAGTATTTT
J gene: TRBJ2-7; D gene: .; V gene: TRBV7-2; clone size: .; CDR3 protein: CASSLKISSYEQYF; CDR3 DNA: TGTGCCAGCAGCTTAAAGATCTCTAGCTACGAGCAGTACTTC
J gene: TRBJ1-2; D gene: .; V gene: TRBV12-3/TRBV12-4; clone size: few; CDR3 protein: CASSLVGYSQNYGYTF; CDR3 DNA: TGTGCCAGCAGTTTAGTAGGGTACTCCCAGAACTATGGCTACACCTTC
J gene: TRBJ2-2; D gene: TRBD1; V gene: TRBV24-1; clone size: .; CDR3 protein: CATSGPGQGETGELFF; CDR3 DNA: TGTGCCACCAGTGGCCCGGGACAGGGGGAAACCGGGGAGCTGTTTTTT
J gene: TRBJ2-5; D gene: TRBD1; V gene: TRBV29-1; clone size: few; CDR3 protein: CSVDRGQGEETQYF; CDR3 DNA: TGCAGCGTTGACAGGGGGCAGGGGGAAGAGACCCAGTACTTC
J gene: TRBJ2-3; D gene: TRBD2; V gene: TRBV2; clone size: .; CDR3 protein: CASSREAPQYF; CDR3 DNA: TGTGCCAGCTCGCGGGAGGCTCCGCAGTATTTT